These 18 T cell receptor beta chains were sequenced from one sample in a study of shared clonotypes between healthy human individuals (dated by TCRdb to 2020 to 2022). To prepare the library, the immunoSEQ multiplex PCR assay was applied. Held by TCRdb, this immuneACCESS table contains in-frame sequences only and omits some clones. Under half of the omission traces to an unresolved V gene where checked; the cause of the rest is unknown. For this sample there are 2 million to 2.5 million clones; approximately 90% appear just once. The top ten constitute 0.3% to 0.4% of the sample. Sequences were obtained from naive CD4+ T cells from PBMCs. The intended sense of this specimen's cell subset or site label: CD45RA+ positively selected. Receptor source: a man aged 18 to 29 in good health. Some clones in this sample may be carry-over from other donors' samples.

DNA for the CDR3: TGTGCCAGCAGTTGGGGGATTTCCACAGATACGCAGTATTTT. Translating gives CASSWGISTDTQYF. The chain links TRBV28 to TRBJ2-3; possibly TRBD1 or TRBD2 for D (5 bases each). There are 14 residues in the CDR3. V dropped 4 bases and J dropped 2 bases, with 10 bases sitting between them. Germline V lookup: CDR1 MDHEN, CDR2 SYDVKM.

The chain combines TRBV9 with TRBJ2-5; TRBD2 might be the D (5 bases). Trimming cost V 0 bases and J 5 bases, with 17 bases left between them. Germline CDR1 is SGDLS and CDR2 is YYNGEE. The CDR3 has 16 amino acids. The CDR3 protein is CASSVGTSRGLETQYF. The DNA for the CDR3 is TGTGCCAGCAGCGTAGGGACCTCCCGGGGTCTTGAGACCCAGTACTTC.

The CDR3 bases are TGTGCCAGCAGCGTAGTTACGGGAGTCAATGAGCAGTTCTTC. It specifies CASSVVTGVNEQFF. The chain carries TRBV9 and TRBJ2-1, with D tentatively TRBD2 (6 bases). The CDR3 sequence is 14 residues long. In germline, CDR1 is SGDLS, CDR2 YYNGEE. The V and J ends lost 0 bases and 6 bases respectively, with 10 bases between them.

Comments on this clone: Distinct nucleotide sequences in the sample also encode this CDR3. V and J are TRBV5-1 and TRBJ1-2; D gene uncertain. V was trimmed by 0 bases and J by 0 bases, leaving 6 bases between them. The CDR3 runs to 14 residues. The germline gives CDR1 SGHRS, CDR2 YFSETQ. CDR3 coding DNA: TGCGCCAGCAGCTTGGGCGGCTCTAACTATGGCTACACCTTC. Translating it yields CASSLGGSNYGYTF.

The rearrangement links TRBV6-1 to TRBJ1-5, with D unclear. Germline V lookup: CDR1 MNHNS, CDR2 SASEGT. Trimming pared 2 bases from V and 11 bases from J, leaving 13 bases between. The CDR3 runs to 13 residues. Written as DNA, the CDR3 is TGTGCCAGCAGTGAATTTCTGGAGGCGGCCCAGCATTTT. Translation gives CASSEFLEAAQHF.

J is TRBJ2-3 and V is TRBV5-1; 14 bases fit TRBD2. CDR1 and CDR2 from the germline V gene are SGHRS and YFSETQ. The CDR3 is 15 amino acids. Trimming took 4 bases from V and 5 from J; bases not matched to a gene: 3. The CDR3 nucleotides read TGCGCCAGCAGCGCGGGACTAGCGGGAGAAGATACGCAGTATTTT. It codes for CASSAGLAGEDTQYF.

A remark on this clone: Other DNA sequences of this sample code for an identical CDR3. The CDR3 nucleotides read TGTGCCAGTAGTCCCGGACAGGGTAATCAGCCCCAGCATTTT. The encoded protein is CASSPGQGNQPQHF. The rearrangement uses TRBV19 and TRBJ1-5; 8 bases agree with TRBD1. Trimming cost V 5 bases and J 4 bases; bases outside gene matches: 4. Germline assignment: CDR1 LNHDA and CDR2 SQIVND (reference sequence). The CDR3 is 14 amino acids.

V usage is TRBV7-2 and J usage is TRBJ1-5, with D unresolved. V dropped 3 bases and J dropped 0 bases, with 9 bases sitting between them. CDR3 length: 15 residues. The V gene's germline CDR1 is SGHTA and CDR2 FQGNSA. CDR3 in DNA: TGTGCCAGCAGCTTTGCCGGGAATAGCAATCAGCCCCAGCATTTT. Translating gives CASSFAGNSNQPQHF. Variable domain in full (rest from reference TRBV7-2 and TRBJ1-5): GAGVSQSPSNKVTEKGKDVELRCDPISGHTALYWYRQSLGQGLEFLIYFQGNSAPDKSGLPSDRFSAERTGGSVSTLTIQRTQQEDSAVYLCASSFAGNSNQPQHFGDGTRLSIL.

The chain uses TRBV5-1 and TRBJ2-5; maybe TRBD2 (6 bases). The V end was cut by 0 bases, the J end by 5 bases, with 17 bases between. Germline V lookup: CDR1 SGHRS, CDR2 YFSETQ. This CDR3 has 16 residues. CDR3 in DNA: TGCGCCAGCAGCTTGGGAGGGCTCGGGGGAGAGGAGACCCAGTACTTC. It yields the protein CASSLGGLGGEETQYF.

This CDR3 reads CASSLGGRDQPQHF. In DNA, the CDR3 is TGTGCCAGCAGCTTAGGAGGTCGCGATCAGCCCCAGCATTTT. This rearrangement joins TRBV5-5 to TRBJ1-5, with no clear D. The CDR3 has 14 amino acids. CDR1 SGHKS and CDR2 YYEKEE come from the germline V gene (reference sequence). Trimming took 2 bases from V and 5 from J, leaving 11 bases between them.

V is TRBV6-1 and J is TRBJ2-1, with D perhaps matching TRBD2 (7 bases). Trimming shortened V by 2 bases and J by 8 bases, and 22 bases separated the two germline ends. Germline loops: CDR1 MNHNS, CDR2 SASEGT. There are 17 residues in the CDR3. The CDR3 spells CASSEWGLGEGVDEQFF. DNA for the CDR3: TGTGCCAGCAGTGAATGGGGGCTGGGGGAGGGGGTAGATGAGCAGTTCTTC.

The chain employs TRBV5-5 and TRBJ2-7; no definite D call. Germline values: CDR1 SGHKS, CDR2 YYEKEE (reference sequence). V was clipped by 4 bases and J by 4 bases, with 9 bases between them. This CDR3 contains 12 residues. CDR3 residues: CASSREAYEQYF. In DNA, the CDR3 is TGTGCCAGCAGCCGAGAAGCGTACGAGCAGTACTTC. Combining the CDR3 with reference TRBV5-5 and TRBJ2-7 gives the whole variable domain DAGVTQSPTHLIKTRGQQVTLRCSPISGHKSVSWYQQVLGQGPQFIFQYYEKEERGRGNFPDRFSARQFPNYSSELNVNALLLGDSALYLCASSREAYEQYFGPGTRLTVT.

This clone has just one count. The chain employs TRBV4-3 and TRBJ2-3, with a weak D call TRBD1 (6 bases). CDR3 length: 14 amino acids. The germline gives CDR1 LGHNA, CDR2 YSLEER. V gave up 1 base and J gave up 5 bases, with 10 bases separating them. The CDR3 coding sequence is TGCGCCAGCAGCCAAGCTCCAGGGGAAGATACGCAGTATTTT. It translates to CASSQAPGEDTQYF.

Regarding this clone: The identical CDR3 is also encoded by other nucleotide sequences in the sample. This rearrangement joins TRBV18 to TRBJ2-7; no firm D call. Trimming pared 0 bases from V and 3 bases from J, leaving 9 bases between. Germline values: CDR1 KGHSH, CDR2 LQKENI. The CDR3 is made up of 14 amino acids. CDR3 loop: CASSPPGKNYEQYF. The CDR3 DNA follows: TGTGCCAGCTCACCACCAGGGAAAAACTACGAGCAGTACTTC.

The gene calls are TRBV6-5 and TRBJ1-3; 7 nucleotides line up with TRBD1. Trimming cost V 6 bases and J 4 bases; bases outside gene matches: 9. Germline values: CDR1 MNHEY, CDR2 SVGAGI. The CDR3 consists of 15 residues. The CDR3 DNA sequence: TGTGCCAGCAGAAGACTCCAGGGGGTCGGAAACACCATATATTTT. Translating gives CASRRLQGVGNTIYF.

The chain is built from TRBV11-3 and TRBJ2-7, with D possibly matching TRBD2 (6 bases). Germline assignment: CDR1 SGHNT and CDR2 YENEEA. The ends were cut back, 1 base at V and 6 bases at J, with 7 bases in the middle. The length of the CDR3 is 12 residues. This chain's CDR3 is CASSLVGGEQYF. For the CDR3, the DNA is TGTGCCAGCAGCTTAGTGGGAGGCGAGCAGTACTTC.

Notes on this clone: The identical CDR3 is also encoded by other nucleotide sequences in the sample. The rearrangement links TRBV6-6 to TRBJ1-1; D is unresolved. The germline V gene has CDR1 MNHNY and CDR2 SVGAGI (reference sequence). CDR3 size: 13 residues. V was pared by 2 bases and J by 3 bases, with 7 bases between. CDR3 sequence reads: CASSYSGYTEAFF. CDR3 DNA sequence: TGTGCCAGCAGTTACAGTGGATACACTGAAGCTTTCTTT.

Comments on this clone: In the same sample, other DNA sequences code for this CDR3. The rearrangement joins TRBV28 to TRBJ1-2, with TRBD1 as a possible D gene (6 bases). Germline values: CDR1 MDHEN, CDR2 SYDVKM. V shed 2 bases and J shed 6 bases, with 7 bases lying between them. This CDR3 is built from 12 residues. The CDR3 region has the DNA TGTGCCAGCAGTTTACCAGGGGATGGCTACACCTTC. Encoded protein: CASSLPGDGYTF.